This paragraph covers one TCR beta chain sequence. Per the authors' pipeline: Estimates of nucleated cell counts were drawn from the amplification of reference gene primers. Profiled with immunoSEQ multiplex PCR; TCRdb holds only in-frame clones, not every one. Clone size and the V and J calls come from that table; the DNA yielded D and trimming. In the table there are more than 80,000 clones, roughly four fifths of which are singletons. V shed 3 bases and J 5 bases; nucleotides not matched to a gene: 6. The CDR3 loop spans 15 amino acids. Germline V CDR1 and CDR2: SGHVS, FNYEAQ. The data were obtained in a study of blood T cell repertoires in COVID-19.

The gene calls are TRBV7-6 and TRBJ2-3; 9 nucleotides agree with TRBD2. The TCR sequence derives from a man between 45 and 60 years old with active or convalescent COVID-19. The specimen sequenced was peripheral blood. The CDR3 nucleotides read TGTGCCAGCAGCTTGCGGCGGGGGGGCCTAGATACGCAGTATTTT. Amino acid sequence: CASSLRRGGLDTQYF.